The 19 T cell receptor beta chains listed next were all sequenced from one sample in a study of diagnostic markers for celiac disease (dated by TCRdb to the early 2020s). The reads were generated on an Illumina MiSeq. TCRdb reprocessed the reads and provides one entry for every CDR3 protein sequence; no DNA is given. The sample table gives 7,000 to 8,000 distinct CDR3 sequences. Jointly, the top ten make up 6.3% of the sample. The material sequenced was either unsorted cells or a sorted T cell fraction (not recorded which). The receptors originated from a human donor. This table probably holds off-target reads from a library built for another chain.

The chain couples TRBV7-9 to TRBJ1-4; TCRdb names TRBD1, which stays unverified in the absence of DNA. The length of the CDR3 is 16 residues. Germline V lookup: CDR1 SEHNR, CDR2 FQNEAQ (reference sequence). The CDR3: CASSLSPWGVNEKLFF. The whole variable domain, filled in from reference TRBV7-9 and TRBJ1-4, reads DTGVSQNPRHKITKRGQNVTFRCDPISEHNRLYWYRQTLGQGPEFLTYFQNEAQLEKSRLLSDRFSAERPKGSFSTLEIQRTEQGDSAMYLCASSLSPWGVNEKLFFGSGTQLSVL.

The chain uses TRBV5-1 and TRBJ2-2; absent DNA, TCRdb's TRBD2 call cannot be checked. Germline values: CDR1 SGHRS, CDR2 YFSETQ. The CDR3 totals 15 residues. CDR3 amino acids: CASSPGHAGTGELFF.

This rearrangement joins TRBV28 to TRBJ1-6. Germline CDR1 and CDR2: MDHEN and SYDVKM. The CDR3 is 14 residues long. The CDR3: CASSLTAVRSPLHF.

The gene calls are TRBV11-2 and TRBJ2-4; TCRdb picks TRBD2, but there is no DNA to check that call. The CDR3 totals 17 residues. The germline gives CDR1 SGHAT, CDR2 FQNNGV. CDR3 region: CASSLGWEILAKNIQYF.

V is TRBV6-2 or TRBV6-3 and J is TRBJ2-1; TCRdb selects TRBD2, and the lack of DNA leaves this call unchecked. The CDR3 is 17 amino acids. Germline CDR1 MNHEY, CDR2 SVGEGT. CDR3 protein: CASSTPKGLVALNEQFF.

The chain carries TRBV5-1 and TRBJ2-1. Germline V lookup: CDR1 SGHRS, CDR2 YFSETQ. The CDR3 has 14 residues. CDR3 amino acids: CASSVEGGYNEQFF.

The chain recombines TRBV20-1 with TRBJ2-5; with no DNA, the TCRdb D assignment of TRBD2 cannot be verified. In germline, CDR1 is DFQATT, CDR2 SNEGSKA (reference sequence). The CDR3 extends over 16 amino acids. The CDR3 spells CSAREGGTSGGETQYF.

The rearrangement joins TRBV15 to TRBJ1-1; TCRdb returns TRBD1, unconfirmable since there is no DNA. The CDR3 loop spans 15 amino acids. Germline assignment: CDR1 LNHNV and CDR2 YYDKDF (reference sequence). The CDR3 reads CATSRGDRGGTEAFF.

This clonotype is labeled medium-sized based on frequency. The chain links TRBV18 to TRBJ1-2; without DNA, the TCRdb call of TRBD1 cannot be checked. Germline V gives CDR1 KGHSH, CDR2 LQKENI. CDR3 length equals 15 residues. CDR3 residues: CASSPRDRANYGYTF.

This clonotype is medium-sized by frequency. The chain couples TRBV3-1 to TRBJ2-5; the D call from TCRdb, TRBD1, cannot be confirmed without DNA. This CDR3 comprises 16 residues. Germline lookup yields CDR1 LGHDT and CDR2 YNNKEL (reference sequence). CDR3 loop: CASSQDRIQGVETQYF.

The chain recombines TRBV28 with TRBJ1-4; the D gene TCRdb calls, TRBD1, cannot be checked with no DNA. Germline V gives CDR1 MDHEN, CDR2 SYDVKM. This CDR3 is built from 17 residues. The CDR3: CASSFKVGGQGNEKLFF.

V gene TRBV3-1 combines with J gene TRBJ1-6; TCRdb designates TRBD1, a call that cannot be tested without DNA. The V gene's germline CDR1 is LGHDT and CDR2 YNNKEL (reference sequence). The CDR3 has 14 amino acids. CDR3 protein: CASSQVDRDSPLHF.

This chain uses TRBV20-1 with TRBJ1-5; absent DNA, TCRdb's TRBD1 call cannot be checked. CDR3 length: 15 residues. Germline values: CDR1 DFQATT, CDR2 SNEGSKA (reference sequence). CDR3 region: CSARIGTRGDQPQHF.

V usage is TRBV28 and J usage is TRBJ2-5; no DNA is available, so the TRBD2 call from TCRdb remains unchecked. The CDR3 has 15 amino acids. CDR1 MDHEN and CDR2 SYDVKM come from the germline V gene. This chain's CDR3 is CASSSLKGRWETQYF.

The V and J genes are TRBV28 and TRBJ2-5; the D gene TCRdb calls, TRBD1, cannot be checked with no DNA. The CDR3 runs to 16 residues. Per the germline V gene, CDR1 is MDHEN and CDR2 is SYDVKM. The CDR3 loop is CASSPARGTGVETQYF.

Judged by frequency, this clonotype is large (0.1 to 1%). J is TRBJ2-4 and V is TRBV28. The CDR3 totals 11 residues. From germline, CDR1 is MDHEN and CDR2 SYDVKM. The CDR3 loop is CASSWWNIQYF.

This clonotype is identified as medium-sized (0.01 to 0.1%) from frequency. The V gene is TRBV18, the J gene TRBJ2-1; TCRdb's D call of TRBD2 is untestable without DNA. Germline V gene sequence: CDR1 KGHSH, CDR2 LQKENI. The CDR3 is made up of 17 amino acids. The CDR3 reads CASSQVTGTSGYNEQFF.

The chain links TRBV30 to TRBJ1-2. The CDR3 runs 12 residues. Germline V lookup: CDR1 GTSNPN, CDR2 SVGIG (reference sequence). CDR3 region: CAWSTTTDGYTF.

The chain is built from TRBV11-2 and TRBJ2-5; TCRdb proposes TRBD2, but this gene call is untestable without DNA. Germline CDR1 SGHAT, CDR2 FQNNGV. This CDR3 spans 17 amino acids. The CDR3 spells CASSPAWGLAGEETQYF.